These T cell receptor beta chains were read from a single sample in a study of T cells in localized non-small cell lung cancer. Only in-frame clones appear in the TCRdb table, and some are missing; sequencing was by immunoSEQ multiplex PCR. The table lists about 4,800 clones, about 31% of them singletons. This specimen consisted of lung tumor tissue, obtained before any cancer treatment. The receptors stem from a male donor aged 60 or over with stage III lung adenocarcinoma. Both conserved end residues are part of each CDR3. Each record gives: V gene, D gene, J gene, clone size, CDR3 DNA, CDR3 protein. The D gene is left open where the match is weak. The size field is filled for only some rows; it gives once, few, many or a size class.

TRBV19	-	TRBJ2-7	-	TGTGCCAGTAGTATCCGACAGGCAAGCTCCTACGAGCAGTACTTC	CASSIRQASSYEQYF
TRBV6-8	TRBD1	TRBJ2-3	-	TGTGCCAGCAGTTACTCGAGCAGGGGGTTGACAGATACGCAGTATTTT	CASSYSSRGLTDTQYF
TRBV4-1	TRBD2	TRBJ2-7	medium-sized	TGCGCCAGCAGCCAATCTAGCGGGAGGGGGGACGAGCAGTACTTC	CASSQSSGRGDEQYF
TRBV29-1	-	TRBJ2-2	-	TGCAGCGTTTCTAGAGGACAAGCAAACACCGGGGAGCTGTTTTTT	CSVSRGQANTGELFF
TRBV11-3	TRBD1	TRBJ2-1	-	TGTGCCAGCAGCTCACAACAGGGGGTGGTATTCGATGAGCAGTTCTTC	CASSSQQGVVFDEQFF
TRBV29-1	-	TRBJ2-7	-	TGCAGCGTTGAGAGGCTGGTAGGGTCTGTGAGTGAGCAGTACTTC	CSVERLVGSVSEQYF
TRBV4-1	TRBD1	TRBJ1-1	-	TGCGCCAGCGGATGGGACAGAGGGAACACTGAAGCTTTCTTT	CASGWDRGNTEAFF
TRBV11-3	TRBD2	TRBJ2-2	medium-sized	TGTGCCAGCAGCTCGACGACTAGCGGGGCGAACACCGGGGAGCTGTTTTTT	CASSSTTSGANTGELFF
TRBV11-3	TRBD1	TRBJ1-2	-	TGTGCCAGCAGCATGGACAGGGTCCTCTATGGCTACACCTTC	CASSMDRVLYGYTF
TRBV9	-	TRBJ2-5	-	TGTGCCAGCAGCGGCCGGGACGGACAAGAGACCCAGTACTTC	CASSGRDGQETQYF
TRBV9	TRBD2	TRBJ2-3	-	TGTGCCAGCAGCCCATACGCTAGCGGGAGATTGGATACGCAGTATTTT	CASSPYASGRLDTQYF
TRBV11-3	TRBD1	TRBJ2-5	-	TGTGCCAGCAGCTTGGGGTCGTCAGGGGGAGAGACCCAGTACTTC	CASSLGSSGGETQYF
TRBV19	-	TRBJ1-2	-	TGTGCCAGTAGTATTTATCAGGGCTCAGAGGGCTACACCTTC	CASSIYQGSEGYTF
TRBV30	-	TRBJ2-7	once	TGTGCCTGGGGCCGCCCCTCCTACGAGCAGTACTTC	CAWGRPSYEQYF
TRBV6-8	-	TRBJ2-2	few	TGTGCCAGCAAAAGGGACACCTCCACCGGGGAGCTGTTTTTT	CASKRDTSTGELFF
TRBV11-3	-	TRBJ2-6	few	TGTGCCAGCAGCTTAGTCGGGGGCGCTGGGGCCAACGTCCTGACTTTC	CASSLVGGAGANVLTF
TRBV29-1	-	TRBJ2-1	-	TGCAGCGTCCTTCGAGGAGGACTGAGCTCCTACAATGAGCAGTTCTTC	CSVLRGGLSSYNEQFF
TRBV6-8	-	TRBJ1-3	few	TGTGCCAGCAGGTCGACCGATACCTCTGGAAACACCATATATTTT	CASRSTDTSGNTIYF
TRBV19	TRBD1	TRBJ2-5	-	TGTGCCAGTAGTCATTGGAGGACAGGCAACCAAGAGACCCAGTACTTC	CASSHWRTGNQETQYF
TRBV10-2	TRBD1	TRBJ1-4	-	TGCGCCAGCAGTGAGCGGGGGGCAGGGGGTGAAAAACTGTTTTTT	CASSERGAGGEKLFF
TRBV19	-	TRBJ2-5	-	TGTGCCAGTACCCCCCGGCAGGGCGGTGAGACCCAGTACTTC	CASTPRQGGETQYF
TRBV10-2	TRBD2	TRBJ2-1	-	TGCGCCAGCAACCAACCAGGCGGGGGGCAGTTCTTC	CASNQPGGGQFF
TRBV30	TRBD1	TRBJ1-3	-	TGTGCCTGGAGCGCAGGGACAGGGCTAGGTATCACCATATATTTT	CAWSAGTGLGITIYF
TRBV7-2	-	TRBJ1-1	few	TGTGCCAGCAGCTGGGATCAGAGGACTGAAGCTTTCTTT	CASSWDQRTEAFF
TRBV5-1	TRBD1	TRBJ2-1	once	TGCGCCAGCAGCCCCTCGACAGGGGCGTACAATGAGCAGTTCTTC	CASSPSTGAYNEQFF
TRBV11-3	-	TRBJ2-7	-	TGTGCCAGCAGCTTGGGTCCGGGGAGCTCCTACGAGCAGTACTTC	CASSLGPGSSYEQYF
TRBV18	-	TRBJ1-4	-	TGTGCCAGTTCACTACCTATGGGTGAAAAACTGTTTTTT	CASSLPMGEKLFF
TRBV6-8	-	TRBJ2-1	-	TGTGCCAGCAGTAGGGATTCCTACAATGAGCAGTTCTTC	CASSRDSYNEQFF
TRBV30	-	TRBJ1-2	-	TGTGCCTGGAGACCAGACAGGATCGTCTATGGCTACACCTTC	CAWRPDRIVYGYTF
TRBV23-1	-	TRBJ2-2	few	TGCGCCAGCAGCTTGGAACGTACGGGTATCGGGGAGCTGTTTTTT	CASSLERTGIGELFF
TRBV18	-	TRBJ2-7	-	TGTGCCAGCTCACCAAGGGGAGGCTACGAGCAGTACTTC	CASSPRGGYEQYF
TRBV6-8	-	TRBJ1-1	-	TGTGCCAGCAGTCCTTATTACTCGGGGGGAATGAACACTGAAGCTTTCTTT	CASSPYYSGGMNTEAFF
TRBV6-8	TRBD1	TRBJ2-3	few	TGTGCCACCGGACAGGCGACAGATACGCAGTATTTT	CATGQATDTQYF
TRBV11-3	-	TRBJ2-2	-	TGTGCCAGCAGCATAGGACGCCCGAACACCGGGGAGCTGTTTTTT	CASSIGRPNTGELFF
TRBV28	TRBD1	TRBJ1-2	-	TGTGCCAGCAGTTCGACAGGGATGAGAGGCTACACCTTC	CASSSTGMRGYTF
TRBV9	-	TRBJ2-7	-	TGTGCCAGCAGCGTAGATGGTTTTTCCTACGAGCAGTACTTC	CASSVDGFSYEQYF
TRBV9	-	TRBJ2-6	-	TGTGCCAGCAGTGCCCGACGAGTCTCTGGGGCCAACGTCCTGACTTTC	CASSARRVSGANVLTF
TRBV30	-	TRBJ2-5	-	TGTGCCTGGAGTGATCCTTTGGGGGGCATTCAAGAGACCCAGTACTTC	CAWSDPLGGIQETQYF
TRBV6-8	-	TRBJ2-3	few	TGTGCCAGCAGAAAAATAAACACAGATACGCAGTATTTT	CASRKINTDTQYF
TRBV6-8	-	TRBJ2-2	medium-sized	TGTGCCAGCAGTTACCTCGGGGCATCGAACACCGGGGAGCTGTTTTTT	CASSYLGASNTGELFF
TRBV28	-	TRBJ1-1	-	TGTGCCAGCAGTTTGATGAACACTGAAGCTTTCTTT	CASSLMNTEAFF
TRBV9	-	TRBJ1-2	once	TGTGCCAGCAGCGTAGAGTCCGGCCTCTCCTATGGCTACACCTTC	CASSVESGLSYGYTF
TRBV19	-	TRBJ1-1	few	TGTGCCAGCAGTCCACTCTTCGTGGGGAACACTGAAGCTTTCTTT	CASSPLFVGNTEAFF
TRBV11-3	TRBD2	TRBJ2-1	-	TGTGCCAGCAGCTTACTGTCGCTAGCGGGTCACAATGAGCAGTTCTTC	CASSLLSLAGHNEQFF
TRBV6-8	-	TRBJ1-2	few	TGTGCCAGCAGCCCCCGTGGCGAAAACTATGGCTACACCTTC	CASSPRGENYGYTF
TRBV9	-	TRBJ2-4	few	TGTGCCAGCGCCCTATCGAAAAACATTCAGTACTTC	CASALSKNIQYF
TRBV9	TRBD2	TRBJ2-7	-	TGTGCCAGCGGGACTAGCGGGAGGTCATCCTACGAGCAGTACTTC	CASGTSGRSSYEQYF
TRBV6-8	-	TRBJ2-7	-	TGTGCCAGCACCCTGCGGGGCTCCCAAAGAGGGCAGTACTTC	CASTLRGSQRGQYF
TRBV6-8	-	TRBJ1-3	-	TGTGCCAGCGACCGTGGAGGAAACACCATATATTTT	CASDRGGNTIYF
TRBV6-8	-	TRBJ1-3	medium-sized	TGTGCCAGCAGTGTAGCACGAGCTGGAAACACCATATATTTT	CASSVARAGNTIYF